This entry describes one TCR beta chain. Antigen unknown. These data are taken from a study of T cell repertoires in cytomegalovirus infection. Overall study context: Through public TCR beta signatures, both CMV infection and matching HLA type were indicated.

The trim removed 5 bases at V and 4 bases at J, leaving 8 bases unmatched. The CDR3 length is 16 residues. From germline, CDR1 is LNHDA and CDR2 SQIVND (reference sequence). Study outcomes and limitations: What dominated the ex vivo response were HLA-C-restricted CMV-specific TCR beta clonotypes. Identification of carriers of CMV plus the relevant HLA was performed using cumulative public TCR beta family frequency.

TCRdb recomputed calls from the reads with MiXCR, one row per CDR3 protein. Of under 150,000 distinct CDR3 sequences in the sample, more than 20% are singletons; the top ten hold approximately 35%. Material for sequencing was PBMCs, sequenced either directly or after in vitro stimulation (not recorded which). The receptor comes from a human donor in good health (CMV status not recorded). Some clones in this sample may be carry-over from other donors' samples. The J gene is TRBJ1-5, the V gene TRBV19; 10 bases match TRBD1. CDR3 residues: CASSPRQGAANQPQHF. The CDR3, as DNA: TGTGCCAGTAGTCCCAGACAGGGGGCAGCGAATCAGCCCCAGCATTTT.